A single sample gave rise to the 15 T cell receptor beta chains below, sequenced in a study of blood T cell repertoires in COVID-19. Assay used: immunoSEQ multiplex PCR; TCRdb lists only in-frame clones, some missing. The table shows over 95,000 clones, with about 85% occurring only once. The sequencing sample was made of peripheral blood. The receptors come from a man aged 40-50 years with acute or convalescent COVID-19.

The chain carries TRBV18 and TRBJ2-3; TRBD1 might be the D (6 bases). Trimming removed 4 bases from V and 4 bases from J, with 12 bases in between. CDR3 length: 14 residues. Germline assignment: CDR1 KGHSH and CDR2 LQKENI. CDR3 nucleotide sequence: TGTGCCAGCTCACAAACAGGGTTGGCAGATACGCAGTATTTT. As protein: CASSQTGLADTQYF.

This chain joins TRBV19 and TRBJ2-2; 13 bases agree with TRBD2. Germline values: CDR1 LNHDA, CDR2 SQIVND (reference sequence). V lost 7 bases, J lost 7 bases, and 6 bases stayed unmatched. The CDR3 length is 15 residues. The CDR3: CASTRTSGGYGELFF. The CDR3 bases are TGTGCCAGTACTCGGACTAGCGGGGGTTACGGGGAGCTGTTTTTT.

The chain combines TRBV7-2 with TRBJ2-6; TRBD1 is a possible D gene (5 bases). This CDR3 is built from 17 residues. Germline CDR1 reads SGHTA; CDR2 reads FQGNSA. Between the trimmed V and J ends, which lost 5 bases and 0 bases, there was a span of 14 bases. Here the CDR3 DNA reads TGTGCCAGCAGCCCACAGGTTAGGGACTCTGGGGCCAACGTCCTGACTTTC. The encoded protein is CASSPQVRDSGANVLTF. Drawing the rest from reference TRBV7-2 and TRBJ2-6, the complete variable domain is GAGVSQSPSNKVTEKGKDVELRCDPISGHTALYWYRQSLGQGLEFLIYFQGNSAPDKSGLPSDRFSAERTGGSVSTLTIQRTQQEDSAVYLCASSPQVRDSGANVLTFGAGSRLTVL.

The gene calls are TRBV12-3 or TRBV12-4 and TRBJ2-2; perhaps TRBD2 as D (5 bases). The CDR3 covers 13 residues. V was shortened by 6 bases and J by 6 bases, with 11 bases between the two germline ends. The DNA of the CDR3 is TGTGCCAGCAGGCCTCTCGGGGCCGGGGAGCTGTTTTTT. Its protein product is CASRPLGAGELFF.

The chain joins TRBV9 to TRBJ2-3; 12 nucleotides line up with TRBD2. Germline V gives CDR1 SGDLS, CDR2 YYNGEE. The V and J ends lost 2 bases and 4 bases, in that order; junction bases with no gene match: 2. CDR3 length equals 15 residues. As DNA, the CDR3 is TGTGCCAGCAGCGTGACTAGCGGGGGAGCAGATACGCAGTATTTT. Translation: CASSVTSGGADTQYF.

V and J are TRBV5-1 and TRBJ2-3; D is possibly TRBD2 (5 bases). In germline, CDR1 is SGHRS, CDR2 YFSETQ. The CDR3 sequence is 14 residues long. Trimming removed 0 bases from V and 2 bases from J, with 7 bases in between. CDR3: CASSLGGFTDTQYF. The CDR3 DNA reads TGCGCCAGCAGCTTGGGAGGGTTCACAGATACGCAGTATTTT.

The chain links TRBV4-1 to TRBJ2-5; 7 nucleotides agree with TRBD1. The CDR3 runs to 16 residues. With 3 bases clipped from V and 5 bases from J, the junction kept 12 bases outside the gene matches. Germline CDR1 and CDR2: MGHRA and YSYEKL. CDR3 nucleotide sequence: TGCGCCAGCAGCCAGCCTGGGACAGATCTTACGGAGACCCAGTACTTC. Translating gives CASSQPGTDLTETQYF.

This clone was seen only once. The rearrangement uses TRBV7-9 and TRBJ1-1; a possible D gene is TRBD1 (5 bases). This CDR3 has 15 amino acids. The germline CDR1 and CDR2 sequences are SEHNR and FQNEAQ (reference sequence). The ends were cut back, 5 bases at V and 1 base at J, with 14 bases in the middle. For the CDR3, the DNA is TGTGCCAGCAGCCAAATGGGACTGACGAACACTGAAGCTTTCTTT. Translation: CASSQMGLTNTEAFF.

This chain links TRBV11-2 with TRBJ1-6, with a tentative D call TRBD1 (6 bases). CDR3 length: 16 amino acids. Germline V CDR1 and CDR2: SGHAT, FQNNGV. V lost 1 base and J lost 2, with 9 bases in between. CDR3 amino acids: CASSLARGAYNSPLHF. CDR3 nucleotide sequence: TGTGCCAGCAGCTTAGCCAGGGGTGCCTATAATTCACCCCTCCACTTT.

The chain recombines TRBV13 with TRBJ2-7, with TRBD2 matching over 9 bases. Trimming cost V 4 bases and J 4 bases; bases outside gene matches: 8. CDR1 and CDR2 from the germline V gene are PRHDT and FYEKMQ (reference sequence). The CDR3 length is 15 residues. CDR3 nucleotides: TGTGCCAGCAGCTCGAGCGGGGGGATCCAATACGAGCAGTACTTC. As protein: CASSSSGGIQYEQYF. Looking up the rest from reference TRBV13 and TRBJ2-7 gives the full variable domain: AAGVIQSPRHLIKEKRETATLKCYPIPRHDTVYWYQQGPGQDPQFLISFYEKMQSDKGSIPDRFSAQQFSDYHSELNMSSLELGDSALYFCASSSSGGIQYEQYFGPGTRLTVT.

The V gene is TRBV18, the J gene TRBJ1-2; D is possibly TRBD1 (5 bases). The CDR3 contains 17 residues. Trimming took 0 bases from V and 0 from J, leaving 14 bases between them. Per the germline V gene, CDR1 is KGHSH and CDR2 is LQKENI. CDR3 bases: TGTGCCAGCTCACCACCGGGGCCATATAGAGCTAACTATGGCTACACCTTC. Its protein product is CASSPPGPYRANYGYTF.

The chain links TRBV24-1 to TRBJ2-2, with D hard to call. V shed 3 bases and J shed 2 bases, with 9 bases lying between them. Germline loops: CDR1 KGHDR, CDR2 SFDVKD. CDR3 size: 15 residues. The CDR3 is CATSDSQVNTGELFF. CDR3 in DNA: TGTGCCACCAGTGATAGCCAGGTTAACACCGGGGAGCTGTTTTTT.

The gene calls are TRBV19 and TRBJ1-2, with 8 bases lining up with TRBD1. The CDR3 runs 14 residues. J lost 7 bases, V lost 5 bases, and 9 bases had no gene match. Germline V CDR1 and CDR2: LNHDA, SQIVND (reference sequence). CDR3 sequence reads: CASSRGQAKGGYTF. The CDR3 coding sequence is TGTGCCAGTAGTCGGGGACAGGCAAAAGGTGGCTACACCTTC.

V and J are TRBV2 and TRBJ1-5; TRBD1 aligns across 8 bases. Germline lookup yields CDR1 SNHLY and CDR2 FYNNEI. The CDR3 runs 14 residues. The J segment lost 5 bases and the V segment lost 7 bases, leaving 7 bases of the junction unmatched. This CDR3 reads CASTGTGSDQPQHF. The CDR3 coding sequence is TGTGCCAGCACCGGGACAGGATCCGATCAGCCCCAGCATTTT.

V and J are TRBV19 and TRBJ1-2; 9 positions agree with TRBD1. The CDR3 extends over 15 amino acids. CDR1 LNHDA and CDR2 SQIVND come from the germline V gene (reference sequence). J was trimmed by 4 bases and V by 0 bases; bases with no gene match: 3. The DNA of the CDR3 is TGTGCCAGTAGTATAGATCTACAGGGGGCCTATGGCTACACCTTC. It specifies CASSIDLQGAYGYTF.